These 22 T cell receptor beta chains share one sample of origin, sequenced in a study of cytomegalovirus exposure and HLA in healthy donors. The PCR ran on 60 Vbeta and 13 Jbeta primers. Assay used: immunoSEQ multiplex PCR; TCRdb lists only in-frame clones, some missing. The profile covers about 94,000 clones, with roughly three quarters appearing a single time and under 4% taken by the ten largest. Sample: PBMCs. The receptors stem from a woman aged 40 to 50 in good health and CMV-seronegative.

The chain has TRBV19 and TRBJ1-4; 9 bases map to TRBD1. Germline V lookup: CDR1 LNHDA, CDR2 SQIVND (reference sequence). The V gene end was trimmed by 4 bases and the J gene end by 8 bases; junction bases not matched to a gene: 11. The CDR3 length is 16 residues. CDR3 region: CASSTFSGTGYEKLFF. The CDR3 DNA reads as TGTGCCAGTAGTACCTTTTCCGGGACAGGGTACGAAAAACTGTTTTTT.

This clone was seen only a few times. The J gene is TRBJ1-1, the V gene TRBV11-2; 8 bases are a match to TRBD1. V gave up 6 bases and J gave up 1 base; unmatched junction bases: 4. The CDR3 extends over 14 amino acids. CDR1 is SGHAT, CDR2 FQNNGV, per germline. CDR3 residues: CASSITGGNTEAFF. CDR3 nucleotide sequence: TGTGCCAGCAGTATAACAGGGGGGAACACTGAAGCTTTCTTT.

The chain combines TRBV4-2 with TRBJ1-5; TRBD1 might be the D (6 bases). Per the germline V gene, CDR1 is LGHNA and CDR2 is YNFKEQ. V dropped 0 bases and J dropped 2 bases, with 11 bases sitting between them. CDR3 size: 16 residues. The CDR3 protein is CASSQDQGQGNQPQHF. CDR3 nucleotides: TGTGCCAGCAGCCAAGATCAGGGGCAGGGCAATCAGCCCCAGCATTTT.

This clone was observed a few times. The rearrangement links TRBV19 to TRBJ2-6, with D possibly matching TRBD1 (6 bases). Trimming removed 1 base from V and 0 bases from J, with 7 bases in between. CDR1 is LNHDA, CDR2 SQIVND, per germline (reference sequence). This CDR3 is built from 16 residues. CDR3 nucleotides: TGTGCCAGTAGTATAGGGGACATCTCTGGGGCCAACGTCCTGACTTTC. Translating it yields CASSIGDISGANVLTF. The variable domain in full, completed from reference TRBV19 and TRBJ2-6, reads DGGITQSPKYLFRKEGQNVTLSCEQNLNHDAMYWYRQDPGQGLRLIYYSQIVNDFQKGDIAEGYSVSREKKESFPLTVTSAQKNPTAFYLCASSIGDISGANVLTFGAGSRLTVL.

The count of this clone is one. The chain uses TRBV9 and TRBJ2-7, with TRBD1 as a possible D gene (6 bases). CDR1 is SGDLS and CDR2 is YYNGEE in the germline V gene. V lost 0 bases to trimming and J lost 7 bases, with 11 bases between them. The CDR3 is made up of 13 amino acids. The CDR3 protein is CASSVGPGDEQYF. The CDR3 DNA is TGTGCCAGCAGCGTAGGGCCAGGGGATGAGCAGTACTTC. Variable domain in full (rest from reference TRBV9 and TRBJ2-7): DSGVTQTPKHLITATGQRVTLRCSPRSGDLSVYWYQQSLDQGLQFLIQYYNGEERAKGNILERFSAQQFPDLHSELNLSSLELGDSALYFCASSVGPGDEQYFGPGTRLTVT.

This clone was seen more than once but under ten times. V and J are TRBV10-3 and TRBJ2-7, with 9 bases fitting TRBD1. V lost 4 bases, J lost 3 bases, and 16 bases stayed unmatched. The CDR3 is 18 residues long. The germline V gene encodes CDR1 ENHRY and CDR2 SYGVKD. Here the CDR3 DNA reads TGTGCCATCAGTGTCCCCGGTCGGGTCGGGACAGGGTACTACGAGCAGTACTTC. Translation gives CAISVPGRVGTGYYEQYF.

This sequence joins TRBV7-2 and TRBJ1-5; TRBD1 agrees at 8 bases. With V trimmed by 5 bases and J by 1 base, 4 bases remained unmatched. Germline values: CDR1 SGHTA, CDR2 FQGNSA. The CDR3 sequence is 15 residues long. In nucleotides, the CDR3 is TGTGCCAGCAGCCACAGGGGGGGGAGCAATCAGCCCCAGCATTTT. Its protein product is CASSHRGGSNQPQHF.

V and J are TRBV5-1 and TRBJ2-3; 15 nucleotides agree with TRBD2. The CDR3 length is 15 residues. The V segment lost 3 bases and the J segment 5 bases; nucleotides outside the gene matches: 1. From germline, CDR1 is SGHRS and CDR2 YFSETQ. CDR3 coding DNA: TGCGCCAGCAGCTCGGGACTAGCGGGGGGAGATACGCAGTATTTT. This translates into CASSSGLAGGDTQYF.

The chain has TRBV7-8 and TRBJ2-7; the D gene is possibly TRBD1 (6 bases). Looked up from germline, CDR1 is SGHVS and CDR2 is FQNEAQ. V was pared by 5 bases and J by 0 bases, with 11 bases between. The CDR3 contains 14 residues. The CDR3 bases are TGTGCCAGCAGCCCTGGCAGGGGCTCCTACGAGCAGTACTTC. Protein sequence: CASSPGRGSYEQYF. The whole variable domain, filled in from reference TRBV7-8 and TRBJ2-7, reads GAGVSQSPRYKVAKRGQDVALRCDPISGHVSLFWYQQALGQGPEFLTYFQNEAQLDKSGLPSDRFFAERPEGSVSTLKIQRTQQEDSAVYLCASSPGRGSYEQYFGPGTRLTVT.

The gene calls are TRBV4-3 and TRBJ2-3, with TRBD1 identical over 11 bases. V dropped 0 bases and J dropped 4; count of bases not matched to a gene: 3. The germline V gene has CDR1 LGHNA and CDR2 YSLEER. The CDR3 consists of 16 residues. In nucleotides, the CDR3 is TGCGCCAGCAGCCAAGAGATGGGACAGGGGGCAGATACGCAGTATTTT. Translated: CASSQEMGQGADTQYF.

This clone was seen a handful of times. V is TRBV7-3 and J is TRBJ2-1, with D possibly matching TRBD2 (6 bases). The V gene's germline CDR1 is SGHTA and CDR2 FQGTGA. The CDR3 runs 16 residues. The ends were cut back, 5 bases at V and 9 bases at J, with 23 bases in the middle. This CDR3 is CASSPTPGLASGEQFF. DNA of the CDR3: TGTGCCAGCAGCCCTACGCCGGGCCTAGCGTCGGGTGAGCAGTTCTTC.

The chain joins TRBV5-1 to TRBJ1-1; 7 bases line up with TRBD1. V shed 3 bases, J shed 1 base, and the junction held 6 bases outside the gene matches. This CDR3 region has 15 residues. The germline CDR1 and CDR2 sequences are SGHRS and YFSETQ. DNA for the CDR3: TGCGCCAGCAGCTGGACGGGACAGACGAACACTGAAGCTTTCTTT. This translates into CASSWTGQTNTEAFF.

For this clone: The junction differs from germline at one of its ends, possibly a read error. The chain uses TRBV6-5 and TRBJ1-6; TRBD1 might be the D (5 bases). Per germline, CDR1 MNHEY and CDR2 SVGAGI. This CDR3 has 15 residues. The CDR3 DNA is TGTGCCAGCAGTTACTCAGGCAGGGACTATTCACCCCTCAACTTT. This gives the protein CASSYSGRDYSPLNF.

The V and J genes are TRBV29-1 and TRBJ2-2, with D unresolved. There are 14 residues in the CDR3. Germline V CDR1 and CDR2: SQVTM, ANQGSEA. V dropped 5 bases and J dropped 2 bases, with 12 bases sitting between them. Here the CDR3 reads CSVLLADNTGELFF. For the CDR3, the DNA is TGCAGCGTTCTCTTGGCAGATAACACCGGGGAGCTGTTTTTT.

The V and J genes are TRBV19 and TRBJ1-2; 10 bases match TRBD1. From germline, CDR1 is LNHDA and CDR2 SQIVND (reference sequence). The CDR3 has 12 amino acids. Losses at the gene ends were 6 bases for V and 6 bases for J; bases not matched to a gene: 1. The CDR3 DNA follows: TGTGCCAGTAGCGGGACAGGGGATGGCTACACCTTC. As protein: CASSGTGDGYTF.

This clone has just one count. V is TRBV5-3 and J is TRBJ1-5, with a weak D call TRBD1 (6 bases). TRBV5-3 is an ORF; its function is uncertain. The V and J ends lost 4 bases and 5 bases respectively, with 16 bases between them. CDR3 size: 15 residues. CDR3 loop: CARSQPQGSDQPQHF. In nucleotides, the CDR3 is TGTGCCAGAAGCCAGCCTCAGGGGTCCGATCAGCCCCAGCATTTT.

V gene TRBV27 combines with J gene TRBJ1-2; TRBD1 agrees at 10 bases. This CDR3 comprises 17 residues. Germline V gives CDR1 MNHEY, CDR2 SMNVEV (reference sequence). The V gene end was trimmed by 1 base and the J gene end by 4 bases; junction bases not matched to a gene: 9. The CDR3 reads CASSLYAGTGAFYGYTF. DNA for the CDR3: TGTGCCAGCAGTTTATACGCCGGGACAGGGGCCTTCTATGGCTACACCTTC.

The chain is built from TRBV7-9 and TRBJ2-5; D might be TRBD1 (6 bases). The CDR3 has 12 residues. Germline lookup yields CDR1 SEHNR and CDR2 FQNEAQ (reference sequence). Trimming pared 10 bases from V and 3 bases from J, leaving 12 bases between. The CDR3 protein is CATHRVEETQYF. The CDR3 nucleotides read TGTGCCACCCACAGGGTTGAAGAGACCCAGTACTTC.

This chain links TRBV4-3 with TRBJ1-6; unclear D gene. With 0 bases removed from V and 10 bases from J, the gap between germline ends came to 4 bases. The CDR3 has 12 amino acids. Germline V gene lookup returns CDR1 LGHNA and CDR2 YSLEER. CDR3 amino acids: CASSQESSPLHF. DNA for the CDR3: TGCGCCAGCAGCCAAGAGTCATCACCCCTCCACTTT.

This sequence joins TRBV27 and TRBJ2-5; D possibly corresponds to TRBD1 (5 bases). V lost 2 bases and J lost 4, with 8 bases in between. Germline V lookup: CDR1 MNHEY, CDR2 SMNVEV (reference sequence). This CDR3 spans 13 amino acids. The CDR3 here is CASSLQGGETQYF. In nucleotides, the CDR3 is TGTGCCAGCAGTTTACAGGGTGGAGAGACCCAGTACTTC.

V gene TRBV4-2 combines with J gene TRBJ1-2; 7 nucleotides match TRBD1. Germline V gives CDR1 LGHNA, CDR2 YNFKEQ. The junction had 9 bases not matched to a gene; V was cut back by 2 bases and J by 3 bases. The CDR3 is made up of 16 amino acids. The CDR3 DNA follows: TGTGCCAGCAGCCAAAGTACAGGGGACATTTACTATGGCTACACCTTC. Translating it yields CASSQSTGDIYYGYTF.

V and J are TRBV5-1 and TRBJ2-7, with TRBD1 matching over 10 bases. The CDR3 has 14 residues. CDR1 and CDR2 from the germline V gene are SGHRS and YFSETQ. Trimming at V came to 4 bases and at J to 7 bases, leaving 8 bases not matched to a gene. CDR3 coding DNA: TGCGCCAGCAGCGGAGGGACAGGGGAGGGAGAGCAGTACTTC. Residues: CASSGGTGEGEQYF.